These 27 T cell receptor beta chains were sequenced from one sample in a study of cytomegalovirus exposure and HLA in healthy donors. The PCR had 60 Vbeta and 13 Jbeta primers. Measured with immunoSEQ multiplex PCR; TCRdb has only the in-frame clones, and not every one. In total, the table holds tens of thousands of clones. The sequenced material came from PBMCs. These receptors all come from a woman aged 55-69 years in good health and CMV-seropositive.

Concerning this clone itself: At one boundary the junction diverges from the germline segment, which might be a read error. The chain is built from TRBV28 and TRBJ1-5; TRBD1 agrees at 7 bases. Germline assignment: CDR1 MDHEN and CDR2 SYDVKM. The CDR3 has 15 residues. Here the CDR3 reads CASSFGDRDSQHQHF. For the CDR3, the DNA is TGTGCCAGCAGTTTTGGAGACAGGGATAGCCAGCACCAGCATTTT.

The V and J genes are TRBV7-2 and TRBJ2-5; D might be TRBD1 (5 bases). This CDR3 is built from 14 residues. V was pared by 7 bases and J by 4 bases, with 16 bases between. Looked up from germline, CDR1 is SGHTA and CDR2 is FQGNSA. This CDR3 is CASTQTRGGETQYF. DNA for the CDR3: TGTGCCAGCACCCAGACAAGGGGCGGAGAGACCCAGTACTTC.

The chain uses TRBV7-9 and TRBJ2-7; perhaps TRBD2 as D (6 bases). The CDR3 is 15 residues long. CDR1 is SEHNR, CDR2 FQNEAQ, per germline (reference sequence). Trimming removed 5 bases from V and 2 bases from J, with 16 bases in between. CDR3 nucleotide sequence: TGTGCCAGCAGCCCACTCGGGGGACTTACCTACGAGCAGTACTTC. It yields the protein CASSPLGGLTYEQYF.

The V and J genes are TRBV18 and TRBJ2-1; 12 nucleotides align to TRBD1. The V and J ends lost 0 bases and 5 bases, in that order; junction bases with no gene match: 8. The CDR3 spans 18 residues. The V gene's germline CDR1 is KGHSH and CDR2 LQKENI. The CDR3 spells CASSPPGTGGSSDNEQFF. The CDR3 nucleotides read TGTGCCAGCTCACCACCCGGGACAGGGGGCAGTTCCGACAATGAGCAGTTCTTC.

This chain uses TRBV11-3 with TRBJ2-3; D unclear. The germline gives CDR1 SGHNT, CDR2 YENEEA. CDR3 length equals 14 residues. V shed 1 base and J shed 3 bases, with 8 bases lying between them. Here the CDR3 reads CASSLGLVTDTQYF. CDR3 sequence (DNA): TGTGCCAGCAGCTTAGGGCTAGTAACAGATACGCAGTATTTT.

This chain's CDR3 is CASSLDSLYNSPLHF. The CDR3 DNA sequence: TGCGCCAGCAGCTTGGACAGCCTTTATAATTCACCCCTCCACTTT. The chain couples TRBV5-1 to TRBJ1-6; D is unclear. Trimming shortened V by 0 bases and J by 4 bases, and 8 bases separated the two germline ends. CDR1 is SGHRS, CDR2 YFSETQ, per germline. The CDR3 spans 15 residues. Together with reference TRBV5-1 and TRBJ1-6, the CDR3 gives the full variable domain: KAGVTQTPRYLIKTRGQQVTLSCSPISGHRSVSWYQQTPGQGLQFLFEYFSETQRNKGNFPGRFSGRQFSNSRSEMNVSTLELGDSALYLCASSLDSLYNSPLHFGNGTRLTVT.

The rearrangement joins TRBV18 to TRBJ2-1; weak D call: TRBD1 (5 bases). This CDR3 is 15 amino acids long. Trimming stripped 1 base from V and 6 bases from J, with 13 bases between. CDR1 is KGHSH, CDR2 LQKENI, per germline. CDR3 protein: CASSPQKGLGNEQFF. The CDR3, as DNA: TGTGCCAGCTCACCACAGAAGGGGCTAGGCAATGAGCAGTTCTTC.

This sequence joins TRBV7-2 and TRBJ2-7; unclear D gene. Germline values: CDR1 SGHTA, CDR2 FQGNSA. The CDR3 consists of 12 residues. Trimming took 4 bases from V and 1 from J, leaving 5 bases between them. Here the CDR3 reads CASSSLSYEQYF. The CDR3 DNA follows: TGTGCCAGCAGCTCGCTATCCTACGAGCAGTACTTC.

On this clone: Within the sample, other DNA sequences also encode this same CDR3. The V and J genes are TRBV9 and TRBJ1-6, with TRBD1 as a possible D gene (6 bases). The CDR3 has 15 residues. CDR1 SGDLS and CDR2 YYNGEE come from the germline V gene. Trimming removed 0 bases at V and 7 bases at J, with 11 bases between. This chain's CDR3 is CASSVAGQGNSPLHF. CDR3 sequence (DNA): TGTGCCAGCAGCGTAGCTGGGCAGGGGAATTCACCCCTCCACTTT.

The rearrangement links TRBV28 to TRBJ1-5, with no clear D. Germline values: CDR1 MDHEN, CDR2 SYDVKM. V was cut by 4 bases and J by 6 bases, with 10 bases left in between. The CDR3 length is 13 residues. CDR3 amino acids: CASSYDLSQPQHF. The CDR3 DNA reads as TGTGCCAGCAGTTATGATCTGAGTCAGCCCCAGCATTTT.

This chain uses TRBV11-2 with TRBJ2-5; TRBD2 is a possible D gene (6 bases). Between the trimmed V and J ends, which lost 4 bases and 2 bases, there was a span of 8 bases. The V gene's germline CDR1 is SGHAT and CDR2 FQNNGV. This CDR3 spans 13 amino acids. This CDR3 reads CASSSLAQETQYF. The CDR3 bases are TGTGCCAGCAGCTCACTAGCTCAAGAGACCCAGTACTTC.

The chain combines TRBV25-1 with TRBJ2-1; TRBD1 aligns across 7 bases. This CDR3 is built from 15 residues. The J segment lost 7 bases and the V segment lost 5 bases, leaving 11 bases of the junction unmatched. Germline V gene lookup returns CDR1 MGHDK and CDR2 SYGVNS. The CDR3, as DNA: TGTGCCAGCAGTAGAGAAGGGGGCATGGGGAATGAGCAGTTCTTC. This translates into CASSREGGMGNEQFF.

The rearrangement uses TRBV11-2 and TRBJ2-7, with a weak D call TRBD2 (6 bases). The CDR3 spans 14 residues. Germline V gene sequence: CDR1 SGHAT, CDR2 FQNNGV. Trimming stripped 5 bases from V and 6 bases from J, with 17 bases between. In DNA, the CDR3 is TGTGCCAGCAGCCCGATCAACTCGGGGGTCGAGCAGTACTTC. Translated: CASSPINSGVEQYF.

The genes are TRBV18 and TRBJ2-3; D is unclear. The germline V and J ends were trimmed by 0 bases and 13 bases, with 14 bases remaining between them. The CDR3 loop spans 13 amino acids. Germline lookup yields CDR1 KGHSH and CDR2 LQKENI. The CDR3 sequence is CASSPPLSPQEYF. For the CDR3, the DNA is TGTGCCAGCTCACCACCGTTATCACCGCAGGAGTATTTT. The full variable domain, in which reference TRBV18 and TRBJ2-3 provide the parts outside the CDR3, is NAGVMQNPRHLVRRRGQEARLRCSPMKGHSHVYWYRQLPEEGLKFMVYLQKENIIDESGMPKERFSAEFPKEGPSILRIQQVVRGDSAAYFCASSPPLSPQEYFGPGTRLTVL.

V gene TRBV5-1 combines with J gene TRBJ2-7; 9 positions match TRBD1. V was pared by 5 bases and J by 1 base, with 28 bases of the junction left unmatched. The CDR3 sequence is 22 residues long. Germline CDR1 and CDR2: SGHRS and YFSETQ. As DNA, the CDR3 is TGCGCCAGCAGGGCGACAGGGGGGCCTGTGGGGTCCTGGGGATGGGGGTCCTACGAGCAGTACTTC. Translating gives CASRATGGPVGSWGWGSYEQYF.

The V and J genes are TRBV4-2 and TRBJ2-7; 7 bases map to TRBD1. The length of the CDR3 is 14 residues. V gave up 1 base and J gave up 2 bases; unmatched junction bases: 2. From germline, CDR1 is LGHNA and CDR2 YNFKEQ. CDR3 residues: CASSQGQGAYEQYF. The CDR3 coding sequence is TGTGCCAGCAGCCAAGGGCAGGGGGCCTACGAGCAGTACTTC.

The chain has TRBV7-6 and TRBJ2-3, with 9 bases matching TRBD1. From germline, CDR1 is SGHVS and CDR2 FNYEAQ. The CDR3 covers 15 residues. The trim removed 1 base at V and 6 bases at J, leaving 5 bases unmatched. The CDR3 sequence: CASSLGDRVGDTQYF. CDR3 bases: TGTGCCAGCAGCTTAGGGGACAGGGTGGGGGATACGCAGTATTTT.

V usage is TRBV11-2 and J usage is TRBJ2-7; D remains unclear. The germline gives CDR1 SGHAT, CDR2 FQNNGV. The length of the CDR3 is 12 residues. V was shortened by 5 bases and J by 1 base, with 6 bases between the two germline ends. The CDR3 coding sequence is TGTGCCAGCAGCGCAGATTCCTACGAGCAGTACTTC. Translation: CASSADSYEQYF.

J is TRBJ2-1 and V is TRBV19, with TRBD2 identical over 15 bases. The CDR3 runs 16 residues. In germline, CDR1 is LNHDA, CDR2 SQIVND (reference sequence). Trimming took 6 bases from V and 6 from J; bases not matched to a gene: 6. The CDR3 reads CASRSKGLAGGNEQFF. The DNA of the CDR3 is TGTGCCAGTAGATCCAAGGGACTAGCGGGGGGCAATGAGCAGTTCTTC.

V usage is TRBV28 and J usage is TRBJ2-3; 10 bases are shared with TRBD2. J lost 2 bases, V lost 2 bases, and 4 bases had no gene match. The CDR3 spans 16 residues. Germline V gives CDR1 MDHEN, CDR2 SYDVKM. DNA of the CDR3: TGTGCCAGCAGTTTAGGCCTAGCGGGGGTCACAGATACGCAGTATTTT. Its protein product is CASSLGLAGVTDTQYF.

J is TRBJ2-6 and V is TRBV28, with D possibly matching TRBD2 (6 bases). Germline loops: CDR1 MDHEN, CDR2 SYDVKM. Between the trimmed V and J ends, which lost 6 bases and 0 bases, there was a span of 9 bases. The CDR3 length is 15 residues. CDR3 protein: CASREGTSGANVLTF. CDR3 DNA sequence: TGTGCCAGCAGGGAGGGGACCTCTGGGGCCAACGTCCTGACTTTC.

V usage is TRBV5-1 and J usage is TRBJ2-7; D might be TRBD1 (6 bases). Germline V gene lookup returns CDR1 SGHRS and CDR2 YFSETQ. V gave up 3 bases and J gave up 4 bases, with 8 bases separating them. This CDR3 contains 12 residues. The CDR3, as DNA: TGCGCCAGCAGCTCAGGGGTGTACGAGCAGTACTTC. Translation: CASSSGVYEQYF.

The chain joins TRBV2 to TRBJ1-1; D is undetermined. This CDR3 region has 13 residues. Germline CDR1 SNHLY, CDR2 FYNNEI. Trimming removed 6 bases from V and 8 bases from J, with 16 bases in between. CDR3 loop: CASSLRDTQEAFF. In nucleotides, the CDR3 is TGTGCCAGCAGCCTGAGAGACACCCAAGAAGCTTTCTTT. Drawing the rest from reference TRBV2 and TRBJ1-1, the complete variable domain is EPEVTQTPSHQVTQMGQEVILRCVPISNHLYFYWYRQILGQKVEFLVSFYNNEISEKSEIFDDQFSVERPDGSNFTLKIRSTKLEDSAMYFCASSLRDTQEAFFGQGTRLTVV.

The chain has TRBV15 and TRBJ2-5; maybe TRBD2 (7 bases). CDR1 and CDR2 (germline): LNHNV, YYDKDF (reference sequence). The CDR3 is 15 residues long. V gave up 3 bases and J gave up 5 bases, with 16 bases separating them. The CDR3 coding sequence is TGTGCCACCAGCAGTGGTGGGGGGGCCCGGGAGACCCAGTACTTC. Translation: CATSSGGGARETQYF. The entire variable domain, with the rest obtained from reference TRBV15 and TRBJ2-5, is as follows: DAMVIQNPRYQVTQFGKPVTLSCSQTLNHNVMYWYQQKSSQAPKLLFHYYDKDFNNEADTPDNFQSRRPNTSFCFLDIRSPGLGDTAMYLCATSSGGGARETQYFGPGTRLLVL.

The chain employs TRBV19 and TRBJ1-4; 7 bases fit TRBD1. With V trimmed by 10 bases and J by 2 bases, 7 bases remained unmatched. The germline CDR1 and CDR2 sequences are LNHDA and SQIVND (reference sequence). The CDR3 consists of 14 residues. CDR3 loop: CATRQGPTNEKLFF. Here the CDR3 DNA reads TGTGCCACGCGACAGGGCCCTACTAATGAAAAACTGTTTTTT.

The chain combines TRBV19 with TRBJ1-5; the match to TRBD1 covers 9 bases. Trimming cost V 5 bases and J 6 bases; bases outside gene matches: 11. This CDR3 has 16 amino acids. Germline V CDR1 and CDR2: LNHDA, SQIVND (reference sequence). The CDR3 here is CASSSPTGTGFQPQHF. The CDR3 bases are TGTGCCAGTAGTTCACCAACCGGGACAGGGTTTCAGCCCCAGCATTTT.

The genes are TRBV7-8 and TRBJ2-7; 9 bases map to TRBD1. This CDR3 spans 17 amino acids. In germline, CDR1 is SGHVS, CDR2 FQNEAQ. Germline trimming cut 1 base from V and 2 bases from J; bases unmatched to any gene: 9. The CDR3 sequence is CASSLGPTGQGPYEQYF. CDR3 nucleotides: TGTGCCAGCAGCTTAGGGCCCACGGGACAGGGACCCTACGAGCAGTACTTC.